This paragraph covers one T cell receptor (beta chain) sequence. Clones were read by immunoSEQ multiplex PCR, and TCRdb kept only the in-frame ones, dropping some. Among approximately 99,000 clones listed, 95% were seen once. These data belong to a study of technical replicates of blood from a handful of donors. Germline values: CDR1 LNHDA, CDR2 SQIVND (reference sequence). The CDR3 is made up of 13 amino acids. V was shortened by 4 bases and J by 8 bases, with 12 bases between the two germline ends. The chain joins TRBV19 to TRBJ2-1; tentatively, D is TRBD1 (6 bases). The material sequenced was T cells isolated from PBMCs. This receptor was identified in a human donor in good health. This chain's CDR3 is CASSNRVGDEQFF. CDR3 in DNA: TGTGCCAGTAGTAACAGGGTCGGCGATGAGCAGTTCTTC.